The TCR beta chain described here comes from a study of human T cells and chemical hapten exposure (dated by TCRdb to the early 2020s). Notes on the research overall: For sensitization, 2% DPC in acetone was applied to an approximately 2 cm by approximately 2 cm area of upper inner arm skin. Patch tests used Finn chambers with 0.01% DPC on the upper back, scored after 6 days by International Contact Dermatitis Research Group standards. Most of the patients in the cohort were female, and the cohort covered alopecia areata with under or over 50% scalp involvement, alopecia totalis and alopecia universalis. Patient blood was sampled pre-sensitization (week 0) and at 2, 6 and about 24 weeks after DPC sensitization. Throughout the study period of roughly 24 weeks, patients also received therapeutic DPC doses to the scalp every week. The study tracked peripheral blood TCR repertoire changes in vivo during primary and secondary sensitization to the hapten diphenylcyclopropenone (DPC) in alopecia patients. Libraries were pooled for sequencing, and per-sample TCR yields varied mainly because of small differences in library volumes within the pool. Twenty-nine alopecia patients gave blood for TCR sequencing at one to four time points (pre-sensitization, 2, 6 and 24 weeks).

The library was built by means of RACE. Sequencing instrument: NextSeq 500. During library preparation, unique molecular identifiers were attached to individual cDNA molecules so that TCRs could be counted quantitatively and reproducibly. For every blood RNA sample, sequencing covered both the TCR alpha and TCR beta chains. The authors processed their data as follows. The median number of TCRs per sample was approximately 96,000, ranging from about 20,000 to 700,000. V, J and CDR3 annotation of the TCR reads was performed with the Decombinator software suite. Every sample was subsampled to the same number of TCRs (28,000) for the PS versus PT1 abundance plots. TCRs were defined as expanded if absent before sensitization and observed at least eight times at the 2-week time point. TCRdb reanalyzed the raw reads on its own, using fastp at Q25 for trimming and MiXCR for clone calling, and kept in-frame beta chains. Rows with one shared CDR3 protein collapse into an entry with the most common genes and DNA. The V and J calls reflect TCRdb's pipeline rather than the authors' work. For this sample the table gives roughly 380,000 distinct CDR3 sequences, of which more than 5% were detected only once. Clones ranked in the top ten supply around 6.1% of the sample.

CDR1 and CDR2 are drawn from the germline V gene (reference sequence): DFQATT, SNEGSKA. Unmatched junction bases come to 2, with V trimmed by 5 bases and J by 5 bases. The CDR3 covers 11 residues, taking in both the cysteine and the phenylalanine. Only the CDR3 region is kept as DNA, spanning 33 bases read in frame from base 1. Summary of the overall study and its limitations: Expanded TCRs formed significantly more large CDR3 similarity clusters than pre-sensitization or healthy control sets, consistent with antigen-driven responses. DPC sensitization did not change how many TCRs were above 1 in 1000 frequency, and no evidence was found of alterations in global repertoire structure. Alopecia, a presumed autoimmune disease, was present in all patients, so the immune response of the patients might differ from that of healthy individuals. The number of PT1 expanded TCRs positively correlated with patch test score, significant at thresholds 8, 16 and 32 but not 4. After repeated subsampling, the strength of the expansion versus patch-test correlation and the threshold at which it became significant changed.

This clonotype was seen many times. It lacks a known antigen. No base quality values were provided; no much bigger clone lies one nucleotide off. This specimen's time point label, per the study, means: patch test 2, 6 weeks after DPC sensitization. The sample's treatment or condition label is to be understood as: therapeutic diphenylcyclopropenone sensitization with weekly scalp DPC. At each patch-test visit, blood was drawn before the patch test was applied. Patients were considered eligible if aged 18 to 70, diagnosed with alopecia and deemed suitable for DPC therapy, and patients were excluded if pregnant. Total RNA was extracted from unfractionated whole blood that had been collected in Tempus Blood RNA tubes.

Sample: whole blood, taken in connection with sensitization to the hapten diphenylcyclopropenone (DPC). Recombination connected TRBV20-1 to TRBJ1-2; TRBD1 agrees with 7 junctional bases. This sequence was found in a woman aged 18-35 years with alopecia areata. Some clones in this sample may be carry-over from other donors' samples. The sequenced DNA is TGCAGTGCTTCCAGGGGGTATGGCTACACCTTC. Its coded protein is CSASRGYGYTF.